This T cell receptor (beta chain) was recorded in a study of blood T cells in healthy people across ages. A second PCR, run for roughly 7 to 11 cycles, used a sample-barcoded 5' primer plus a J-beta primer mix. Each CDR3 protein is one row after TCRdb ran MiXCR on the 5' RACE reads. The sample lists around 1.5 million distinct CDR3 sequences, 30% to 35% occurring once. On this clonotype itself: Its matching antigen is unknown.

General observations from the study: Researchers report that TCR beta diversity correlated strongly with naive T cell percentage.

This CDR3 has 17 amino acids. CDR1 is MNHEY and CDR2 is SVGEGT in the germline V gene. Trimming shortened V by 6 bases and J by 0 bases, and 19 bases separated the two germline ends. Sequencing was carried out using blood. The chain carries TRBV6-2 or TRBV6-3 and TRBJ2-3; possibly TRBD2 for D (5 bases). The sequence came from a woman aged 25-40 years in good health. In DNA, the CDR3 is TGTGCCAGCAGAACCGACCGGGGTCCTTCTAGCACAGATACGCAGTATTTT. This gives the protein CASRTDRGPSSTDTQYF.